Listed below are T cell receptor beta chains from one sample, sequenced in a study of blood T cell repertoires in COVID-19. TCRdb keeps only in-frame clones here, not all; method: immunoSEQ multiplex PCR. The sample has some 390,000 clones, 80% to 90% seen once. The sequenced sample consisted of PBMCs or T cells enriched from blood (not recorded which). The receptors were sampled from a young man who had recovered from COVID-19. CDR3s include the opening cysteine and the closing phenylalanine or tryptophan. A D gene is named only where the DNA matches it firmly. The size field is filled for only some rows; it gives once, few, many or a size class.

>TRBD1|NA|TRBJ1-2|TRBV2
CASSAGQGMPYGYTF
TGTGCCAGCAGTGCTGGACAGGGAATGCCCTATGGCTACACCTTC
>TRBD2|NA|TRBJ2-7|TRBV3-1/TRBV3-2
CASSPEGGLAGGIPYEQYF
TGTGCCAGCAGCCCCGAGGGGGGACTAGCGGGAGGAATCCCCTACGAGCAGTACTTC
>NA|once|TRBJ1-5|TRBV27
CASSTSTSNQPQHF
TGTGCCAGCAGTACCTCTACTAGCAATCAGCCCCAGCATTTT
>TRBD2|NA|TRBJ2-5|TRBV3-1/TRBV3-2
CASSQVLAGGPGEETQYF
TGTGCCAGCAGCCAAGTTCTAGCGGGAGGGCCAGGAGAAGAGACCCAGTACTTC
>NA|NA|TRBJ2-3|TRBV18
CASSPIQGTTDTQYF
TGTGCCAGCTCACCCATCCAGGGGACCACAGATACGCAGTATTTT
>TRBD2|once|TRBJ2-5|TRBV5-6
CASSSSLAVQETQYF
TGTGCCAGCAGCTCGTCACTAGCGGTACAAGAGACCCAGTACTTC
>TRBD1|NA|TRBJ1-2|TRBV7-9
CASSLREGAFGYTF
TGTGCCAGCAGCTTACGAGAGGGGGCGTTTGGCTACACCTTC
>NA|NA|TRBJ2-7|TRBV14
CASSQVAGAIYEQYF
TGTGCCAGCAGCCAAGTAGCTGGGGCTATCTACGAGCAGTACTTC
>TRBD1|few|TRBJ1-1|TRBV7-3
CASSSQGANTEAFF
TGTGCCAGCAGCTCGCAGGGGGCGAACACTGAAGCTTTCTTT
>TRBD1|NA|TRBJ1-3|TRBV10-3
CAISGGQGSGNTIYF
TGTGCCATCAGTGGGGGACAGGGCTCTGGAAACACCATATATTTT
>NA|NA|TRBJ1-3|TRBV7-9
CASSSRDSGNTIYF
TGTGCCAGCAGCAGCCGGGACTCTGGAAACACCATATATTTT
>NA|NA|TRBJ2-7|TRBV19
CASSMGRSTYEQYF
TGTGCCAGTAGTATGGGGCGGAGCACCTACGAGCAGTACTTC
>TRBD1|NA|TRBJ1-5|TRBV28
CATGTGGQPQHF
TGTGCCACCGGGACAGGAGGTCAGCCCCAGCATTTT
>TRBD1|NA|TRBJ1-5|TRBV19
CASSATPDRTQPQHF
TGTGCCAGTAGTGCGACGCCGGACAGGACTCAGCCCCAGCATTTT
>NA|once|TRBJ2-3|TRBV5-4
CASSDRTDTQYF
TGTGCCAGCAGCGACAGAACAGATACGCAGTATTTT
>NA|NA|TRBJ2-6|TRBV5-4
CASSLTGHSGANVLTF
TGTGCCAGCAGCTTGACAGGCCACTCTGGGGCCAACGTCCTGACTTTC
>TRBD1|NA|TRBJ1-4|TRBV5-1
CASSLQTGETNEKLFF
TGCGCCAGCAGCTTACAAACAGGGGAAACGAATGAAAAACTGTTTTTT
>NA|NA|TRBJ2-7|TRBV28
CASGISGSTYEQYF
TGTGCCAGCGGAATAAGCGGGTCGACCTACGAGCAGTACTTC
>TRBD2|NA|TRBJ2-1|TRBV6-7
CASSRGLAGFREQFF
TGTGCCAGCAGTCGGGGACTAGCGGGATTTAGAGAGCAGTTCTTC
>NA|NA|TRBJ1-6|TRBV27
CASSFDTAGYNSPLHF
TGTGCCAGCAGTTTTGATACAGCCGGATATAATTCACCCCTCCACTTT
>NA|NA|TRBJ2-3|TRBV12-5
CASGLVGGDTQYF
TGTGCTAGTGGTTTGGTAGGAGGAGATACGCAGTATTTT
>TRBD1|NA|TRBJ1-5|TRBV12-3/TRBV12-4
CASSPTGVQPQHF
TGTGCCAGCAGCCCTACAGGGGTGCAGCCCCAGCATTTT
>NA|NA|TRBJ2-2|TRBV19
CASSISGVGELFF
TGTGCCAGTAGTATATCAGGGGTCGGGGAGCTGTTTTTT
>TRBD1|NA|TRBJ1-1|TRBV7-9
CASSGRGRSATEAFF
TGTGCCAGCAGCGGCAGGGGGCGTTCGGCCACTGAAGCTTTCTTT
>NA|NA|TRBJ1-2|TRBV28
CASVRDQQGSGYTF
TGTGCCAGCGTCCGGGACCAACAGGGAAGTGGCTACACCTTC
>NA|NA|TRBJ2-1|TRBV5-1
CASSLAAGTGLRDEQFF
TGCGCCAGCAGCTTGGCCGCGGGGACTGGCCTTCGCGATGAGCAGTTCTTC
>TRBD1|NA|TRBJ1-1|TRBV6-1
CASSDPPDRVNTEAFF
TGTGCCAGCAGTGACCCCCCGGACAGGGTCAACACTGAAGCTTTCTTT
>TRBD2|NA|TRBJ2-7|TRBV4-1
CASSPRASGDSYEQYF
TGCGCCAGCAGCCCAAGGGCTAGCGGGGATTCCTACGAGCAGTACTTC
>TRBD2|NA|TRBJ2-1|TRBV18
CASSPGTRDDEQFF
TGTGCCAGCTCACCCGGGACTAGGGATGATGAGCAGTTCTTC
>NA|NA|TRBJ2-3|TRBV5-1
CASSLASLEVDTQYF
TGCGCCAGCAGCTTGGCCTCGCTAGAGGTAGATACGCAGTATTTT
>TRBD1|NA|TRBJ1-2|TRBV28
CASSWDRGACTF
TGTGCCAGCAGCTGGGACAGGGGGGCGTGCACCTTC
>NA|NA|TRBJ2-2|TRBV29-1
CSVGTGGTGELFF
TGCAGCGTTGGGACTGGAGGGACCGGGGAGCTGTTTTTT
>NA|NA|TRBJ1-1|TRBV27
CASSFAQGVNTEAFF
TGTGCCAGCAGTTTCGCCCAGGGTGTGAACACTGAAGCTTTCTTT
>NA|NA|TRBJ2-1|TRBV19
CASSQPGMGHNEQFF
TGTGCCAGTAGCCAGCCGGGGATGGGTCACAATGAGCAGTTCTTC
>TRBD1|NA|TRBJ2-5|TRBV5-1
CASSFVSGQNPQETQYF
TGCGCCAGCAGCTTCGTATCGGGACAGAACCCCCAGGAGACCCAGTACTTC
>NA|few|TRBJ1-1|TRBV5-1
CASRKDINTEAFF
TGCGCCAGCAGAAAAGACATAAACACTGAAGCTTTCTTT
>NA|NA|TRBJ1-1|TRBV10-3
CAISVGVMNTEAFF
TGTGCCATCAGTGTCGGGGTCATGAACACTGAAGCTTTCTTT
>TRBD1|NA|TRBJ1-5|TRBV19
CASSIGDRGLQPQHF
TGTGCCAGTAGTATAGGGGACAGGGGGCTACAGCCCCAGCATTTT
>TRBD1|once|TRBJ1-6|TRBV28
CASSSPAGQGHSPLHF
TGTGCCAGCAGTTCCCCGGCTGGACAGGGCCATTCACCCCTCCACTTT
>TRBD1|NA|TRBJ2-7|TRBV18
CASSPPGQGTYEQYF
TGTGCCAGCTCACCGCCGGGACAGGGCACCTACGAGCAGTACTTC
>NA|NA|TRBJ1-6|TRBV3-1/TRBV3-2
CASSQLGAGNSPLHF
TGTGCCAGCAGCCAACTCGGTGCAGGAAATTCACCCCTCCACTTT
>NA|NA|TRBJ1-4|TRBV10-3
CAISEGGALNEKLFF
TGTGCCATCAGTGAAGGAGGGGCCCTAAATGAAAAACTGTTTTTT
>TRBD1|NA|TRBJ1-2|TRBV9
CASSALDRINYGYTF
TGTGCCAGCAGCGCGTTGGACAGGATAAACTATGGCTACACCTTC
>NA|NA|TRBJ1-2|TRBV7-6
CASSLGSGGTPYGYTF
TGTGCCAGCAGCTTAGGATCGGGGGGCACTCCCTATGGCTACACCTTC
>NA|NA|TRBJ1-4|TRBV11-2
CASRGPANEKLFF
TGTGCCAGCAGGGGGCCAGCTAATGAAAAACTGTTTTTT
>NA|NA|TRBJ2-1|TRBV27
CASSFLGSYNEQFF
TGTGCCAGCAGTTTCCTCGGCTCCTACAATGAGCAGTTCTTC
>NA|NA|TRBJ1-6|TRBV7-9
CASRTTGSSYNSPLHF
TGTGCCAGCAGGACTACAGGGAGCTCCTATAATTCACCCCTCCACTTT
>TRBD1|once|TRBJ2-7|TRBV3-1/TRBV3-2
CASSRGTGAYEQYF
TGTGCCAGCAGCCGCGGGACAGGCGCCTACGAGCAGTACTTC
>NA|NA|TRBJ1-2|TRBV30
CAWSLGRAYGYTF
TGTGCCTGGAGTTTGGGCAGGGCCTATGGCTACACCTTC
>TRBD1|once|TRBJ1-2|TRBV6-6
CASSYAGGDGYTF
TGTGCCAGCAGTTACGCAGGGGGCGACGGCTACACCTTC
>TRBD1|many|TRBJ1-3|TRBV28
CASSLPRDRAWTGNTIYF
TGTGCCAGCAGTTTACCCCGGGACAGGGCTTGGACTGGAAACACCATATATTTT
>NA|NA|TRBJ1-2|TRBV12-3/TRBV12-4
CASRQGIYGYTF
TGTGCCAGCAGGCAGGGGATCTATGGCTACACCTTC